A selection of T cell receptor beta chains follows, all from one sample in a study of CD8+ T cells in alopecia areata. The data were produced by immunoSEQ multiplex PCR, yet TCRdb's version contains in-frame clones alone and is incomplete. The sample holds fewer than 250,000 clones, under 40% seen once. The sample in question was CD4+ T cells sorted from blood, obtained around week 31, from a patient treated with tofacitinib. The receptors here all came from a human donor with alopecia areata. Both conserved end residues are part of each CDR3. D genes are given only for firm matches. Only part of the rows carry a size: once, few, many, or a class if the clone is expanded.

TRBD1 | TRBJ1-2 | NA | TRBV30 | TGTGCCTGGAGTCTCTCTCTGTGGGCAACCGGGACAGCGTATGGCTACACCTTC | CAWSLSLWATGTAYGYTF
NA | TRBJ2-7 | few | TRBV29-1 | TGCAGCGTGACCGACAGGTACGAGCAGTACTTC | CSVTDRYEQYF
TRBD2 | TRBJ2-1 | few | TRBV7-8 | TGTGCCAGCAAAGGCGGGAGTAGTTACAATGAGCAGTTCTTC | CASKGGSSYNEQFF
NA | TRBJ1-1 | few | TRBV29-1 | TGCAGCGTACAAACAGGTACGAACACTGAAGCTTTCTTT | CSVQTGTNTEAFF
TRBD1 | TRBJ1-2 | NA | TRBV19 | TGTGCCAGTAGTACTACCGGGACAGGAGTCTACTATGGCTACACCTTC | CASSTTGTGVYYGYTF
NA | TRBJ1-4 | NA | TRBV23-1 | TGCGCCATCCCGGGGGGGGGAAGTGAAAAACTGTTTTTT | CAIPGGGSEKLFF
TRBD1 | TRBJ2-3 | NA | TRBV7-9 | TGTGCCAGCAGCCCCGACAGGGGGATGACAGATACGCAGTATTTT | CASSPDRGMTDTQYF
NA | TRBJ1-5 | once | TRBV7-9 | TGTGCCAGCAGCCCCGGGGTAGATCAGCCCCAGCATTTT | CASSPGVDQPQHF
TRBD1 | TRBJ2-3 | NA | TRBV25-1 | TGTGTAACCGGGACAGGGGGGACAGATACGCAGTATTTT | CVTGTGGTDTQYF
NA | TRBJ2-7 | NA | TRBV7-8 | TGTGCCAGCAGCTTAGTCGGGCAGGGCGCCGAGCAGTACTTC | CASSLVGQGAEQYF
NA | TRBJ2-3 | few | TRBV14 | TGTGCCAGCAGCCAAGGCGGATGGCAGGCAGATACGCAGTATTTT | CASSQGGWQADTQYF
TRBD1 | TRBJ1-5 | few | TRBV29-1 | TGCAGCGTCCGAAGACAGGGAGAGCCCCAGCATTTT | CSVRRQGEPQHF
TRBD1 | TRBJ1-2 | few | TRBV10-3 | TGTGCCATCAGCGGACAGGGGCAATATGGCTACACCTTC | CAISGQGQYGYTF
NA | TRBJ1-4 | NA | TRBV5-1 | TGCGCCAGCAGCCGGACATCAAGGGGGAATGAAAAACTGTTTTTT | CASSRTSRGNEKLFF
NA | TRBJ2-1 | NA | TRBV9 | TGTGCCAGCAGCCCCAGGGAGTACAATGAGCAGTTCTTC | CASSPREYNEQFF
NA | TRBJ1-2 | NA | TRBV7-9 | TGTGCCAGCAGCTTAATTCAGGGTGCGGGTGGCTACACCTTC | CASSLIQGAGGYTF
TRBD1 | TRBJ1-1 | NA | TRBV6-5 | TGTGCCAGCAGTTCCCAGGGACAGGGGGCTAGGACTGAAGCTTTCTTT | CASSSQGQGARTEAFF
NA | TRBJ1-2 | NA | TRBV25-1 | TGTGCCAGCAGTGAAGTTGGGATTGCTAACTATGGCTACACCTTC | CASSEVGIANYGYTF
NA | TRBJ1-5 | few | TRBV30 | TGTGCCTGGAAACCCCGCCAGGGCCTAAACAATCAGCCCCAGCATTTT | CAWKPRQGLNNQPQHF
NA | TRBJ2-7 | NA | TRBV5-6 | TGTGCCAGCCGTAAGGACATTCCCTCCTCCTACGAGCAGTACTTC | CASRKDIPSSYEQYF
TRBD1 | TRBJ1-2 | NA | TRBV29-1 | TGCAGCGCCGAAACCGAGACAGGGGGATATGGCTACACCTTC | CSAETETGGYGYTF
NA | TRBJ2-7 | NA | TRBV9 | TGTGCCAGCAGCTTTAGCGGCACCGGATACTACGAGCAGTACTTC | CASSFSGTGYYEQYF
NA | TRBJ1-2 | NA | TRBV5-1 | TGCGCCAGCAGCTTGGCCGGGACAACGGGCCCTAACTATGGCTACACCTTC | CASSLAGTTGPNYGYTF
NA | TRBJ1-2 | few | TRBV29-1 | TGCAGCGTCCTACCCGGGACGACGGAGACCTTC | CSVLPGTTETF
TRBD2 | TRBJ2-1 | NA | TRBV6-5 | TGTGCCAGCAGTAGAGCTAGCGGCTCCTACAATGAGCAGTTCTTC | CASSRASGSYNEQFF
NA | TRBJ2-5 | NA | TRBV6-1 | TGTGCCAGCAGTGACCGGACAGCACTCCAAGAGACCCAGTACTTC | CASSDRTALQETQYF
TRBD2 | TRBJ2-3 | few | TRBV9 | TGTGCCAGCAGCGTTGGACTAGCGGGGGCAGGTAGAGATACGCAGTATTTT | CASSVGLAGAGRDTQYF
NA | TRBJ2-1 | NA | TRBV28 | TGTGCCAGCAGTTTAAGAGGAGGCGCCTCCTACAATGAGCAGTTCTTC | CASSLRGGASYNEQFF
TRBD1 | TRBJ2-3 | NA | TRBV5-1 | TGCGCCAGTCGGACAGGGGACACAGATACGCAGTATTTT | CASRTGDTDTQYF
TRBD1 | TRBJ2-3 | few | TRBV5-1 | TGCGCCAGCAGCTCCGGGACAGCCGTCACAGATACGCAGTATTTT | CASSSGTAVTDTQYF
NA | TRBJ1-1 | few | TRBV11-2 | TGTGCCAGCAGCTTAGTCCAGGAAACTGAAGCTTTCTTT | CASSLVQETEAFF
NA | TRBJ2-6 | NA | TRBV7-9 | TGTGCCAGCAGCTTCGAGGGGGCCAACGTCCTGACTTTC | CASSFEGANVLTF
NA | TRBJ1-6 | few | TRBV4-2 | TGTGCCAGCACCCTATCCGGGATAGATTCACCCCTCCACTTT | CASTLSGIDSPLHF
TRBD1 | TRBJ1-3 | many | TRBV18 | TGTGCCAGCTCACCCTACCAGACCGGGACAGGACCCTCTGGAAACACCATATATTTT | CASSPYQTGTGPSGNTIYF
NA | TRBJ2-7 | NA | TRBV5-6 | TGTGCCAGCAGCTTGTCGGCCGAGCAGTACTTC | CASSLSAEQYF
NA | TRBJ2-6 | few | TRBV6-5 | TGTGCCACTAACAGGGCTGCTGGGGCCAACGTCCTGACTTTC | CATNRAAGANVLTF
TRBD1 | TRBJ2-1 | NA | TRBV5-6 | TGTGCCAGCAGCCGGGACAGGGTCTCTGAGCAGTTCTTC | CASSRDRVSEQFF
NA | TRBJ2-5 | once | TRBV27 | TGTGCCAGCACCAGAGCGGGCGGGGAGACCCAGTACTTC | CASTRAGGETQYF
TRBD1 | TRBJ1-2 | NA | TRBV27 | TGTGCCAGCAGTCAAGGGACAGGGGGCTGGAGGGACTATGGCTACACCTTC | CASSQGTGGWRDYGYTF
NA | TRBJ2-5 | NA | TRBV4-1 | TGCGCCAGCAGCCAAGGGTTGGGGCTTTACCAAGAGACCCAGTACTTC | CASSQGLGLYQETQYF
NA | TRBJ1-5 | NA | TRBV6-1 | TGTGCCAGCAGGGAGGCCAGGCCCCCCAATCAGCCCCAGCATTTT | CASREARPPNQPQHF
NA | TRBJ2-3 | NA | TRBV14 | TGTGCCAGCAGCCAAGTTGGGGACCCGGTAACAGATACGCAGTATTTT | CASSQVGDPVTDTQYF
NA | TRBJ2-2 | NA | TRBV14 | TGTGCCAGCAGCCAAGACCTCCAGGGGGAGCTGTTTTTT | CASSQDLQGELFF
NA | TRBJ1-3 | NA | TRBV29-1 | TGCAGCGTTAAAACCCACGCGGGGGGCTCTGGAAACACCATATATTTT | CSVKTHAGGSGNTIYF
NA | TRBJ2-7 | NA | TRBV6-6 | TGTGCCAGCAGTTCTCCAGGGGCCCTCGGCGAGCAGTACTTC | CASSSPGALGEQYF
TRBD1 | TRBJ2-3 | NA | TRBV5-1 | TGCGCCAGCAGACCGACAGGGAGCACAGATACGCAGTATTTT | CASRPTGSTDTQYF
NA | TRBJ1-4 | NA | TRBV10-3 | TGTGCCATCAGTGAGTCAGGGACTGCAAAAGAAAAACTGTTTTTT | CAISESGTAKEKLFF
NA | TRBJ2-2 | NA | TRBV30 | TGTGCCTGGGCGGGCATCGCGAACACCGGGGAGCTGTTTTTT | CAWAGIANTGELFF
NA | TRBJ1-4 | once | TRBV30 | TGTGCCTGGAGTGTAATAGGGCCCAACGAAAAACTGTTTTTT | CAWSVIGPNEKLFF
TRBD1 | TRBJ1-1 | few | TRBV7-6 | TGTGCCAGCAGCTTGACAGGGGTCAACACTGAAGCTTTCTTT | CASSLTGVNTEAFF
TRBD1 | TRBJ1-2 | few | TRBV7-3 | TGTGCCAGCAGCTTTGACAGGGGAGGAGGCTACACCTTC | CASSFDRGGGYTF
NA | TRBJ1-2 | NA | TRBV4-2 | TGTGCCAGCAGCCAAGATTACCAGGTTGACGTTTATGGCTACACCTTC | CASSQDYQVDVYGYTF
NA | TRBJ1-5 | few | TRBV4-1 | TGCGCCAGCAGCCAAGAGGTCCTTCAGCCCCAGCATTTT | CASSQEVLQPQHF
NA | TRBJ1-5 | few | TRBV2 | TGTGCCAGCAAGACTACCACCCATCAGCCCCAGCATTTT | CASKTTTHQPQHF
NA | TRBJ2-7 | NA | TRBV29-1 | TGCAGCGTTGAATCATGGTCATCCTCCTACGAGCAGTACTTC | CSVESWSSSYEQYF
NA | TRBJ1-1 | NA | TRBV6-1 | TGTGCCAGCAGTACACAGGCGAACACTGAAGCTTTCTTT | CASSTQANTEAFF
NA | TRBJ2-7 | NA | TRBV30 | TGTGCCTGGAGTCATCACCTTTTCAAAACGTCCTACGAGCAGTACTTC | CAWSHHLFKTSYEQYF